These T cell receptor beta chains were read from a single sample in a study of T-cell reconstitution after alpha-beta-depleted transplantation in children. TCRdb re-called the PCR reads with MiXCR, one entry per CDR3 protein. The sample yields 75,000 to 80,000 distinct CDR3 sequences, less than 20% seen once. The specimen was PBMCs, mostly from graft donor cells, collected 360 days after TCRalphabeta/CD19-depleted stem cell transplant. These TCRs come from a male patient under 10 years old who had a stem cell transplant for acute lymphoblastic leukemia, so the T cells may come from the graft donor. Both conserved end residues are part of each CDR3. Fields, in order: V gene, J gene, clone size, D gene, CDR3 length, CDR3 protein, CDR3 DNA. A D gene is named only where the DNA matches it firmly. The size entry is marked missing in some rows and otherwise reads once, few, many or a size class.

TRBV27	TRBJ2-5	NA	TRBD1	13	CASRRTGQETQYF	TGTGCCAGCAGGAGGACAGGCCAAGAGACCCAGTACTTC
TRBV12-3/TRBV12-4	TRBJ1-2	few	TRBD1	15	CASSLDRGRPGGYTF	TGTGCCAGCAGTTTGGACAGGGGGCGCCCCGGTGGCTACACCTTC
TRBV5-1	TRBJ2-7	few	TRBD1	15	CASSLVAGQGYEQYF	TGCGCCAGCAGCTTGGTGGCGGGACAGGGTTACGAGCAGTACTTC
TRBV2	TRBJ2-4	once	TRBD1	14	CAVRDRVTKNIQYF	TGTGCCGTGAGGGACAGGGTGACCAAAAACATTCAGTACTTC
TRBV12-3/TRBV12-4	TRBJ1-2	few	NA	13	CASSLDENYGYTF	TGTGCCAGCAGTTTAGACGAGAACTATGGCTACACCTTC
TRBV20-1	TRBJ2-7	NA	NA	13	CSASLTRGYEQYF	TGCAGTGCTAGCCTGACTAGGGGCTACGAGCAGTACTTC
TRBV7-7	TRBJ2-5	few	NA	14	CASSLYPGEETQYF	TGTGCCAGCAGCTTATATCCGGGAGAAGAGACCCAGTACTTC
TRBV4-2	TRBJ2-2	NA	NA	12	CASSQENGELFF	TGTGCCAGCAGCCAAGAAAACGGGGAGCTGTTTTTT
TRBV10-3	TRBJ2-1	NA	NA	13	CAISDRINNEQFF	TGTGCCATCAGTGACCGGATTAACAATGAGCAGTTCTTC
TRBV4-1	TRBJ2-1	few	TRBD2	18	CASSQDIQGLAAYNEQFF	TGCGCCAGCAGCCAAGATATACAAGGGCTAGCGGCATACAATGAGCAGTTCTTC
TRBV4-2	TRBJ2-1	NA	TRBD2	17	CASSQGIRLAGDNEQFF	TGTGCCAGCAGCCAAGGAATTCGACTAGCGGGAGACAATGAGCAGTTCTTC
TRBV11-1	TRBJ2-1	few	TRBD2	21	CASSLAVGTSGQGASYNEQFF	TGTGCCAGCAGCTTAGCGGTTGGGACTAGCGGTCAAGGGGCCTCCTACAATGAGCAGTTCTTC
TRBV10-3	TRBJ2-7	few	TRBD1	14	CAIRGTGRSYEQYF	TGTGCCATCAGAGGGACAGGGAGGTCCTACGAGCAGTACTTC
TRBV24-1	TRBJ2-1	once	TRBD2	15	CATSSGTSGYNEQFF	TGTGCCACCAGCTCCGGGACTAGCGGCTACAATGAGCAGTTCTTC
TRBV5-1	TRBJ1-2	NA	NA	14	CASSLGQYNYGYTF	TGCGCCAGCAGCTTGGGACAGTATAACTATGGCTACACCTTC
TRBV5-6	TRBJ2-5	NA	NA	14	CASSLVAYQETQYF	TGTGCCAGCAGCTTGGTTGCATACCAAGAGACCCAGTACTTC
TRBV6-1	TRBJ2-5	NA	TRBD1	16	CASSLRDRGVQETQYF	TGTGCCAGCAGTCTCCGGGACAGGGGAGTTCAAGAGACCCAGTACTTC
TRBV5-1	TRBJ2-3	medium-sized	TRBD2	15	CASSLLRESTDTQYF	TGCGCCAGCAGCTTGCTGCGGGAGTCCACAGATACGCAGTATTTT
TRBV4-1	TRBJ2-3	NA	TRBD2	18	CASSQWKASGRSTDTQYF	TGCGCCAGCAGCCAATGGAAGGCGAGCGGGAGAAGTACAGATACGCAGTATTTT
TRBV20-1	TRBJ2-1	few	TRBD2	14	CSAPGLAKINEQFF	TGCAGTGCTCCGGGACTAGCGAAGATAAATGAGCAGTTCTTC
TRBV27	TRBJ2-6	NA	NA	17	CASSLSWGLSGANVLTF	TGTGCCAGCAGTTTATCGTGGGGACTGTCTGGGGCCAACGTCCTGACTTTC
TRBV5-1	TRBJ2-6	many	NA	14	CASSLDGGANVLTF	TGCGCCAGCAGCTTGGACGGGGGGGCCAACGTCCTGACTTTC
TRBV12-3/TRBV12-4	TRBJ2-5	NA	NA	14	CASSLGIGGETQYF	TGTGCCAGCAGTTTAGGTATAGGGGGAGAGACCCAGTACTTC
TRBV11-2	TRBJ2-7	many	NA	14	CASSLGQVSYEQYF	TGTGCCAGCAGCTTAGGGCAGGTCTCCTACGAGCAGTACTTC
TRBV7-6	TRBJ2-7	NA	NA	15	CASSLAPGVGYEQYF	TGTGCCAGCAGCTTAGCGCCGGGTGTGGGCTACGAGCAGTACTTC
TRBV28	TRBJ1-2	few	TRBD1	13	CASSFGQGDGYTF	TGTGCCAGCAGTTTCGGACAGGGTGATGGCTACACCTTC
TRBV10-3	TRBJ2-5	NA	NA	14	CAISVGGMQETQYF	TGTGCCATCAGTGTCGGTGGGATGCAAGAGACCCAGTACTTC
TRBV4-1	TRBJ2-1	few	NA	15	CASSQVLVGYNEQFF	TGCGCCAGCAGCCAAGTTCTAGTTGGGTACAATGAGCAGTTCTTC
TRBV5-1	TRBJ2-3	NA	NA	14	CASSLGTVTDTQYF	TGCGCCAGCAGCTTGGGGACCGTAACAGATACGCAGTATTTT
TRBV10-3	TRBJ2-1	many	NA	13	CAISGDRYDEQFF	TGTGCCATCAGCGGCGACAGGTACGATGAGCAGTTCTTC
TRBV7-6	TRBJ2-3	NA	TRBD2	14	CASSLVAGVPTQYF	TGTGCCAGCAGCTTAGTGGCGGGAGTTCCGACGCAGTATTTT
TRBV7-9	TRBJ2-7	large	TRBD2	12	CASSLGGIEQYF	TGTGCCAGCAGCTTGGGGGGGATCGAGCAGTACTTC
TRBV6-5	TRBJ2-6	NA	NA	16	CASSYLELWGANVLTF	TGTGCCAGCAGTTACTTGGAGTTGTGGGGGGCCAACGTCCTGACTTTC
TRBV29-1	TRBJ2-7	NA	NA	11	CSVATAYEQYF	TGCAGCGTTGCGACAGCCTACGAGCAGTACTTC
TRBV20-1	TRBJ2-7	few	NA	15	CSARDIEDTEGEQYF	TGCAGTGCTAGAGATATCGAGGACACCGAGGGCGAGCAGTACTTC
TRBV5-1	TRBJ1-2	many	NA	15	CASSLGGRANYGYTF	TGCGCCAGCAGCTTGGGGGGCAGAGCTAACTATGGCTACACCTTC
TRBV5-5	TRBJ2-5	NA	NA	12	CASSGIKETQYF	TGTGCCAGCAGCGGGATAAAAGAGACCCAGTACTTC
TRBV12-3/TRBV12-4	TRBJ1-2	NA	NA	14	CASSFSVLTMGYTF	TGTGCCAGCAGTTTTTCCGTTCTTACTATGGGCTACACCTTC
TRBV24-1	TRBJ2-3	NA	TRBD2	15	CATSDSGRAIDTQYF	TGTGCCACCAGTGATTCCGGGAGGGCAATAGATACGCAGTATTTT
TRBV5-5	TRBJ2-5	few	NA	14	CASSWRGRMETQYF	TGTGCCAGCAGCTGGAGGGGGCGCATGGAGACCCAGTACTTC
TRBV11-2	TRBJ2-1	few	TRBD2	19	CASSFTGLAGLSSYNEQFF	TGTGCCAGCAGCTTTACGGGACTAGCGGGACTTAGCTCCTACAATGAGCAGTTCTTC
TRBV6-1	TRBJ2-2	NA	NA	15	CASTRHGEDTGELFF	TGTGCCAGCACTCGCCACGGAGAGGACACCGGGGAGCTGTTTTTT
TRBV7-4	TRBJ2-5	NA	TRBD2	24	CASSLPLPGPLAGEFQHHRETQYF	TGTGCCAGCAGCTTACCACTTCCCGGGCCTCTAGCGGGGGAGTTCCAGCACCACAGGGAGACCCAGTACTTC
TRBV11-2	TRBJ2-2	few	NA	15	CASSFGLVFTGELFF	TGTGCCAGCAGCTTCGGTCTTGTATTCACCGGGGAGCTGTTTTTT
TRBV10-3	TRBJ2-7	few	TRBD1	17	CAISGGTGTSLHYEQYF	TGTGCCATCAGTGGAGGGACAGGGACCTCGTTGCACTACGAGCAGTACTTC
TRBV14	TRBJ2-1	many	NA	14	CASRRLGGYNEQFF	TGTGCCAGCAGACGCCTAGGGGGGTACAATGAGCAGTTCTTC
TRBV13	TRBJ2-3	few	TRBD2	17	CASSSTPTSGMGDTQYF	TGTGCCAGCAGCTCCACCCCGACTAGCGGGATGGGAGATACGCAGTATTTT
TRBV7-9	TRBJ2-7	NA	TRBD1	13	CASSRQGAGEQYF	TGTGCCAGCAGCCGACAGGGGGCAGGCGAGCAGTACTTC
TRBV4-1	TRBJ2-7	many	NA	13	CASSRSVAYEQYF	TGCGCCAGCAGCCGGTCGGTGGCCTACGAGCAGTACTTC
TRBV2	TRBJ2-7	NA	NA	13	CASSEGATYEQYF	TGTGCCAGCAGTGAGGGGGCTACCTACGAGCAGTACTTC
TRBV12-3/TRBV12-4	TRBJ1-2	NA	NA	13	CASSGHLSYGYTF	TGTGCCAGCAGTGGACACCTGTCCTATGGCTACACCTTC
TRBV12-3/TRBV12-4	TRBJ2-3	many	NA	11	CASSSRDTQYF	TGTGCCAGCAGTTCTAGAGATACGCAGTATTTT
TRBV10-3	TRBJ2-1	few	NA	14	CATLTGTGYNEQFF	TGTGCCACCTTAACCGGGACTGGATACAATGAGCAGTTCTTC